This T cell receptor (beta chain) was identified in a study of T cell responses to AZD1222 COVID-19 vaccine. General study results and limits: It was only a handful of AZD1222 recipients who were seropositive at baseline. Most donors were white British, females outnumbered males, and clonal diversity was possibly underestimated. Unmutated variant regions reportedly attract nearly half of all spike-specific TCRs.

Turning to this clone: Its antigen is not identified.

The CDR3 runs to 14 residues. CDR1 and CDR2 from the germline V gene are LGHNA and YSLEER. V lost 4 bases and J 6 bases, leaving 16 bases between the germline ends. The protocol was immunoSEQ multiplex PCR, while the TCRdb copy is restricted to in-frame clones and leaves out a portion. The profile shows 26,000 or so clones, over 80% of them singletons. This receptor was identified in an adult who received the AZD1222 COVID-19 vaccine. Sequenced here: peripheral blood, sampled 28 days after the second AZD1222 dose. V gene TRBV4-3 combines with J gene TRBJ2-7; tentative D call: TRBD2 (5 bases). The CDR3 DNA is TGCGCCAGCAGCCCAGACTCGGCCGGAGGCGAGCAGTACTTC. Translation: CASSPDSAGGEQYF.